This note documents a single T cell receptor (beta chain) sequence. This clone was observed a handful of times. No cognate antigen has been identified for it. No base qualities exist here, and no much larger clone lies one base off it. This record belongs to a study of blood T cell repertoires in COVID-19 (dated by TCRdb to about 2020). General notes on the study: Samples from collaborators originated in the United States, Italy and Spain and spanned both the acute and convalescent phases of COVID-19. Nearly every sample came with metadata listing a de-identified subject ID, COVID-19 status, age in years and sex. The repertoires were released in a freely available public database meant as a resource for research on the immune response to SARS-CoV-2. The prospective study material was composed of cDNA or gDNA derived from T cells, B-cell-depleted T cells, or PBMCs. Samples were obtained from the ongoing ImmuneRACE study (first 160 participants) and from about 1,300 subjects provided by 6 global collaborators. Where available, HLA class I and class II types were obtained from metadata supplied by the sample provider rather than from assay-based typing. The dataset comprised deeply sampled blood TCRbeta repertoires from subjects exposed to, actively infected with, or recovered from COVID-19. What the work shows at the level of the full study, not this receptor alone: The quantity of clinical and demographic metadata differed by source and by participant and was supplied without curation.

Each collaborating institution followed its own protocols to collect whole blood in K2EDTA tubes. For TCRbeta analysis, collaborators shipped samples in one of three forms: frozen whole blood, isolated PBMCs, or DNA extracted from either of those sample types. TCRbeta CDR3 regions were amplified from genomic DNA using the immunoSEQ Assay, a bias-controlled multiplex PCR. The authors' pipeline ran thus. The number of nucleated cells in each sample was estimated from the amplification of reference gene primers within the assay. Sequence reads were collapsed and filtered to measure the absolute abundance of every unique TCRbeta CDR3 rearrangement. Productive Simpson clonality was computed per sample as the square root of Simpson's diversity index over productive rearrangements. The table was pulled from immuneACCESS by TCRdb, which kept in-frame rearrangements only. Such tables lose some clones; where checked, under half of the loss comes from unresolved V genes, and the rest has no known cause. The V and J calls and clone size were taken over from that table, and D and trimming were inferred from the DNA. Here the sample has thousands of clones; approximately 86% occur a single time. The top ten clonotypes cover roughly 7% of the sample.

The germline V gene specifies MGHRA as CDR1 and YSYEKL as CDR2. V is pared back by 0 bases and J by 2 bases, with 14 bases lying between the germline termini. The CDR3 holds 17 amino acids from the cysteine to the phenylalanine. The retained sequence is limited to the CDR3, 51 bases, with the frame set at the first base. Here the chain combines TRBV4-1 and TRBJ1-5; TRBD1 is possibly the D segment (6 matching bases). The sample comprised peripheral blood. The receptor was derived from a human donor with active COVID-19. The donor label of this sample is uncertain. The base sequence is TGCGCCAGCAGCCAAGATCTTGCAGGGGAGCGCAATCAGCCCCAGCATTTT. Protein translation: CASSQDLAGERNQPQHF.